The T cell receptor (beta chain) described here comes from a study of Ad26.COV2.S vaccination and SARS-CoV-2 variants. Across the study: Ad26.COV2.S given intramuscularly, once or twice 56 days apart. Study-level results: Spike-specific TCR breadth was greater in vaccine than placebo recipients.

In this sample, this clone turned up once. What it binds is unknown. Deletions cut 2 bases from V and 4 bases from J, with 14 bases between. CDR1 and CDR2 from the germline V gene are SNHLY and FYNNEI. The CDR3 loop spans 15 amino acids. Profiled with immunoSEQ multiplex PCR; TCRdb holds only in-frame clones, not every one. The table shows approximately 460,000 clones, with around 89% occurring only once. As for treatment: some 20 received Ad26.COV2.S at low or high dose, single or two shots; roughly five received placebo; per-sample allocation not given. Sampling happened 63 days after the first vaccine or placebo injection. An Ad26 vector that expressed Wuhan-strain SARS-CoV-2 spike constituted the vaccine.

This TCR was recovered from a person aged 18-65 years who received the Ad26.COV2.S COVID-19 vaccine or a placebo. The sequenced sample was peripheral blood, obtained in a trial of Ad26.COV2.S vaccine versus placebo. The chain uses TRBV2 and TRBJ2-5; D perhaps matches TRBD1 (5 bases). The CDR3 coding sequence is TGTGCCAGCAGTGAATCAGGGATGGATGGAGAGACCCAGTACTTC. Amino acid sequence: CASSESGMDGETQYF.